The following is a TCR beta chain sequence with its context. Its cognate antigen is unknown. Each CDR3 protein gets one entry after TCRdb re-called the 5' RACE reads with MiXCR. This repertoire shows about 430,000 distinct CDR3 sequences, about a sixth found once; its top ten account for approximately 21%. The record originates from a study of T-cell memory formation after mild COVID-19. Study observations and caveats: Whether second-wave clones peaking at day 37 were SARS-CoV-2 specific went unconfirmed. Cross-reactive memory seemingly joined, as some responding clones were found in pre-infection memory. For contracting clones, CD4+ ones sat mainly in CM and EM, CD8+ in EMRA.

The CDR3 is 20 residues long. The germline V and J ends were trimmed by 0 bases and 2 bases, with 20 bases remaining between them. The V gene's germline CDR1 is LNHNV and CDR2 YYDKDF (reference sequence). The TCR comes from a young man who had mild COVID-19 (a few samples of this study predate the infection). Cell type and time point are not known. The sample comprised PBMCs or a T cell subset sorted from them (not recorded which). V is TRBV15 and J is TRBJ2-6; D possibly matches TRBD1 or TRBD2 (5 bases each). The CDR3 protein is CATSRDQAPEGRAGANVLTF. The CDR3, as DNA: TGTGCCACCAGCAGAGATCAAGCCCCAGAGGGGCGTGCTGGGGCCAACGTCCTGACTTTC.